The 31 T cell receptor beta chains given below trace back to one sample, sequenced in a study of beta chain features in type 1 diabetes. Study observations and caveats: All four CD4+ subsets from Type 1 diabetes patients carried moderately but significantly shorter TCRB CDR3s.

Isolated RNA was reverse transcribed in full, so expressed TCRB transcripts were sequenced. The protocol was immunoSEQ multiplex PCR, while the TCRdb copy is restricted to in-frame clones and leaves out a portion. In the table there are around 600,000 clones, approximately 13% of which are singletons. These receptors' antigens are unknown. The sequenced sample was naive CD4+ T cells from blood. The receptors here all came from a man aged 30 to 45 with type 1 diabetes.

The chain recombines TRBV25-1 with TRBJ2-3; 10 bases map to TRBD1. CDR3 length equals 14 residues. Germline assignment: CDR1 MGHDK and CDR2 SYGVNS. The J segment lost 4 bases and the V segment lost 6 bases, leaving 4 bases of the junction unmatched. The CDR3 loop is CASSWTGGSDTQYF. The CDR3, as DNA: TGTGCCAGCAGCTGGACAGGGGGTTCAGATACGCAGTATTTT.

The V and J genes are TRBV6-5 and TRBJ1-1; 8 positions match TRBD1. Germline V gene data show CDR1 as MNHEY and CDR2 as SVGAGI. Trimming took 11 bases from V and 1 from J; bases not matched to a gene: 3. This CDR3 has 12 amino acids. This CDR3 is CAGQGTNTEAFF. CDR3 DNA: TGTGCCGGACAGGGTACGAACACTGAAGCTTTCTTT.

This clone was seen more than once but under ten times. This rearrangement joins TRBV6-6 to TRBJ1-4; no clear D. V lost 2 bases, J lost 2 bases, and 12 bases lay in between. The germline CDR1 and CDR2 sequences are MNHNY and SVGAGI (reference sequence). This CDR3 is 16 amino acids long. The CDR3 loop is CASSYMIRITNEKLFF. CDR3 nucleotide sequence: TGTGCCAGCAGTTACATGATCCGGATTACTAATGAAAAACTGTTTTTT.

This clone was counted only a few times. V is TRBV5-1 and J is TRBJ1-6, with TRBD1 matching over 7 bases. The germline gives CDR1 SGHRS, CDR2 YFSETQ. The junction had 2 bases not matched to a gene; V was cut back by 4 bases and J by 4 bases. CDR3 length: 14 amino acids. The CDR3 DNA is TGCGCCAGCAGCGGGGGACAGTATAATTCACCCCTCCACTTT. It yields the protein CASSGGQYNSPLHF.

This clone was picked up a small number of times. This chain uses TRBV5-1 with TRBJ1-6; D call uncertain. Trimming cost V 4 bases and J 5 bases, with 13 bases left between them. The germline V gene has CDR1 SGHRS and CDR2 YFSETQ. This CDR3 contains 15 residues. CDR3 region: CASSLRTEHNSPLHF. CDR3 bases: TGCGCCAGCAGCCTCCGGACGGAACATAATTCACCCCTCCACTTT. Based on the CDR3 plus reference TRBV5-1 and TRBJ1-6, the full variable domain is KAGVTQTPRYLIKTRGQQVTLSCSPISGHRSVSWYQQTPGQGLQFLFEYFSETQRNKGNFPGRFSGRQFSNSRSEMNVSTLELGDSALYLCASSLRTEHNSPLHFGNGTRLTVT.

The chain recombines TRBV7-9 with TRBJ2-1; possible D gene TRBD1, 5 bases. Trimming left V 5 bases short and J 7 bases short, with 6 bases between. Germline-derived CDR1 and CDR2 are SEHNR and FQNEAQ (reference sequence). The CDR3 runs 11 residues. The CDR3: CASSRQNEQFF. In nucleotides, the CDR3 is TGTGCCAGCAGCCGACAGAATGAGCAGTTCTTC.

This clone was seen a handful of times. This rearrangement joins TRBV18 to TRBJ1-3; TRBD1 matches 8 bases. Trimming cost V 6 bases and J 3 bases; bases outside gene matches: 13. This CDR3 has 17 residues. CDR1 and CDR2 (germline): KGHSH, LQKENI. In nucleotides, the CDR3 is TGTGCCAGCTCCCCCCGGGCGCAGGGGGCTGGTGGAAACACCATATATTTT. Its protein is CASSPRAQGAGGNTIYF.

V usage is TRBV9 and J usage is TRBJ2-3; D not certain. The CDR3 contains 15 residues. From germline, CDR1 is SGDLS and CDR2 YYNGEE. Trimming stripped 2 bases from V and 2 bases from J, with 12 bases between. CDR3 in DNA: TGTGCCAGCAGCGTTACCTCAGCCTACACAGATACGCAGTATTTT. Residues: CASSVTSAYTDTQYF.

This clone was seen only a few times. The V gene is TRBV6-6, the J gene TRBJ1-1, with 9 bases fitting TRBD1. From germline, CDR1 is MNHNY and CDR2 SVGAGI (reference sequence). The J segment lost 1 base and the V segment lost 8 bases, leaving 8 bases of the junction unmatched. This CDR3 is built from 15 residues. The CDR3 sequence is CASELSGQGNTEAFF. In DNA, the CDR3 is TGTGCCAGCGAACTCTCGGGACAGGGGAACACTGAAGCTTTCTTT.

This clone has a handful of counts. The V gene is TRBV2, the J gene TRBJ1-5; D remains ambiguous. This CDR3 region has 11 residues. Germline-derived CDR1 and CDR2 are SNHLY and FYNNEI. V lost 7 bases and J 9 bases, leaving 10 bases between the germline ends. This CDR3 reads CASKALGPQHF. The CDR3 DNA follows: TGTGCCAGCAAAGCGTTAGGGCCCCAGCATTTT.

This clone has just a few counts. V and J are TRBV7-9 and TRBJ2-7; 8 bases match TRBD1. CDR3 length: 14 residues. Germline V gene data show CDR1 as SEHNR and CDR2 as FQNEAQ (reference sequence). V was pared by 5 bases and J by 5 bases, with 8 bases of the junction left unmatched. The CDR3 coding sequence is TGTGCCAGCAGCATCCGGACAGGGAGCGACGAGCAGTACTTC. Encoded protein: CASSIRTGSDEQYF. Full variable domain (missing parts from reference TRBV7-9 and TRBJ2-7): DTGVSQNPRHKITKRGQNVTFRCDPISEHNRLYWYRQTLGQGPEFLTYFQNEAQLEKSRLLSDRFSAERPKGSFSTLEIQRTEQGDSAMYLCASSIRTGSDEQYFGPGTRLTVT.

This chain links TRBV2 with TRBJ2-2; D is possibly TRBD2 (5 bases). Trimming pared 3 bases from V and 3 bases from J, leaving 11 bases between. This CDR3 is 15 amino acids long. Germline CDR1 and CDR2: SNHLY and FYNNEI. CDR3 sequence reads: CASSEEARYTGELFF. The CDR3 DNA is TGTGCCAGCAGTGAGGAGGCCAGATACACCGGGGAGCTGTTTTTT.

The chain employs TRBV4-2 and TRBJ2-7; D call uncertain. CDR1 and CDR2 (germline): LGHNA, YNFKEQ. The CDR3 sequence is 14 residues long. Trimming pared 0 bases from V and 3 bases from J, leaving 9 bases between. This CDR3 reads CASSQEAGVYEQYF. The CDR3 coding sequence is TGTGCCAGCAGCCAAGAGGCCGGAGTCTACGAGCAGTACTTC.

The V call is TRBV27, the J call TRBJ1-5; the match to TRBD1 covers 7 bases. The germline gives CDR1 MNHEY, CDR2 SMNVEV (reference sequence). The CDR3 has 14 amino acids. With 6 bases clipped from V and 6 bases from J, the junction kept 8 bases outside the gene matches. In DNA, the CDR3 is TGTGCCAGCAGAACCCAGGGGGGAAGTCAGCCCCAGCATTTT. Translated: CASRTQGGSQPQHF.

The chain couples TRBV6-5 to TRBJ2-7; TRBD2 is a possible D gene (6 bases). The germline V gene encodes CDR1 MNHEY and CDR2 SVGAGI. The CDR3 has 14 residues. Trimming stripped 2 bases from V and 1 base from J, with 9 bases between. The CDR3 DNA is TGTGCCAGCAGTTACAACGGGGGATCCTACGAGCAGTACTTC. It is translated as CASSYNGGSYEQYF.

This clone has only a few counts. The chain employs TRBV27 and TRBJ1-5; 8 positions agree with TRBD1. With V trimmed by 4 bases and J by 6 bases, 2 bases remained unmatched. CDR3 length equals 13 residues. Looked up from germline, CDR1 is MNHEY and CDR2 is SMNVEV (reference sequence). The CDR3 bases are TGTGCCAGCAGTTCCAGGGGGCCTCAGCCCCAGCATTTT. Translation: CASSSRGPQPQHF.

This clone has more than one count but fewer than ten. The chain links TRBV5-8 to TRBJ1-2; D is unclear. Germline CDR1 and CDR2: SGHTS and YDEGEE. V shed 0 bases and J shed 4 bases, with 7 bases lying between them. The CDR3 spans 13 residues. The CDR3 DNA sequence: TGTGCCAGCAGCTTGGGTTCCAGCTATGGCTACACCTTC. This encodes CASSLGSSYGYTF.

This rearrangement joins TRBV4-3 to TRBJ2-3; perhaps TRBD1 as D (5 bases). The CDR3 sequence is 14 residues long. Germline V gives CDR1 LGHNA, CDR2 YSLEER. V was cut by 5 bases and J by 6 bases, with 15 bases left in between. The CDR3 nucleotides read TGCGCCAGCAGCGGCCTACCGCCAGGGGATACGCAGTATTTT. Translated, it gives CASSGLPPGDTQYF.

This clone occurred a few times. This chain links TRBV7-2 with TRBJ1-4; D is undetermined. The length of the CDR3 is 12 residues. Germline V CDR1 and CDR2: SGHTA, FQGNSA. V was clipped by 2 bases and J by 8 bases, with 6 bases between them. The CDR3 nucleotides are TGTGCCAGCAGCTTAATGGCGGAAAAACTGTTTTTT. This gives the protein CASSLMAEKLFF.

The rearrangement joins TRBV19 to TRBJ2-5; D call uncertain. Per germline, CDR1 LNHDA and CDR2 SQIVND (reference sequence). V was cut by 8 bases and J by 6 bases, with 10 bases left in between. This CDR3 has 11 amino acids. DNA for the CDR3: TGTGCCAGTCGGATAGGGAAGACCCAGTACTTC. It is translated as CASRIGKTQYF.

This clone showed up just once. The V and J genes are TRBV7-2 and TRBJ2-7; 9 bases align to TRBD1. The CDR3 has 15 amino acids. V shed 1 base, J shed 5 bases, and the junction held 6 bases outside the gene matches. The germline CDR1 and CDR2 sequences are SGHTA and FQGNSA. The CDR3 sequence is CASSLGGQGSDEQYF. The CDR3 DNA follows: TGTGCCAGCAGCTTAGGGGGACAGGGAAGTGACGAGCAGTACTTC.

This clone was seen only a few times. This rearrangement joins TRBV29-1 to TRBJ2-3; 9 bases agree with TRBD2. J gave up 4 bases and V 5 bases, and 7 bases lay outside the gene matches. This CDR3 has 14 residues. The germline CDR1 and CDR2 sequences are SQVTM and ANQGSEA. This CDR3 reads CSVRLRGGADTQYF. CDR3 coding DNA: TGCAGCGTTAGATTGCGGGGGGGCGCAGATACGCAGTATTTT.

This clone was recorded a few times. The V gene is TRBV4-2, the J gene TRBJ2-6, with 14 bases lining up with TRBD2. The V segment lost 4 bases and the J segment 0 bases; nucleotides outside the gene matches: 5. CDR3 length: 19 residues. The germline gives CDR1 LGHNA, CDR2 YNFKEQ. The CDR3 sequence is CASSPGLAGANSGANVLTF. CDR3 bases: TGTGCCAGCAGCCCGGGACTAGCGGGGGCCAACTCTGGGGCCAACGTCCTGACTTTC.

As to this clone: This sample also contains other DNA sequences that code for the same CDR3. The CDR3 coding sequence is TGCGCCAGCAGCTTGGGGCAGCCTGGGGAGCAGTTCTTC. Translation: CASSLGQPGEQFF. This sequence joins TRBV5-1 and TRBJ2-1; no firm D call. This CDR3 is built from 13 residues. The ends were cut back, 0 bases at V and 10 bases at J, with 11 bases in the middle. Germline CDR1 is SGHRS and CDR2 is YFSETQ. Using reference TRBV5-1 and TRBJ2-1 for the parts outside the CDR3, the full variable domain is KAGVTQTPRYLIKTRGQQVTLSCSPISGHRSVSWYQQTPGQGLQFLFEYFSETQRNKGNFPGRFSGRQFSNSRSEMNVSTLELGDSALYLCASSLGQPGEQFFGPGTRLTVL.

The rearrangement links TRBV7-9 to TRBJ1-5, with 7 positions matching TRBD1. Germline loops: CDR1 SEHNR, CDR2 FQNEAQ (reference sequence). The CDR3 contains 14 residues. J gave up 6 bases and V 6 bases, and 8 bases lay outside the gene matches. The CDR3 DNA is TGTGCCAGCAGTGCCGGGACAGCCGGTCAGCCCCAGCATTTT. Its translation: CASSAGTAGQPQHF.

The chain combines TRBV28 with TRBJ2-3, with TRBD2 identical over 10 bases. Trimming removed 1 base from V and 2 bases from J; junction bases left unmatched: 6. Germline V CDR1 and CDR2: MDHEN, SYDVKM. The CDR3 runs to 17 residues. The CDR3 protein is CASSLYGLAEFTDTQYF. DNA for the CDR3: TGTGCCAGCAGTTTATACGGACTAGCGGAATTCACAGATACGCAGTATTTT. Full variable domain (missing parts from reference TRBV28 and TRBJ2-3): DVKVTQSSRYLVKRTGEKVFLECVQDMDHENMFWYRQDPGLGLRLIYFSYDVKMKEKGDIPEGYSVSREKKERFSLILESASTNQTSMYLCASSLYGLAEFTDTQYFGPGTRLTVL.

This clone has more than one count but fewer than ten. The rearrangement links TRBV9 to TRBJ2-7, with 12 bases lining up with TRBD2. CDR1 is SGDLS, CDR2 YYNGEE, per germline. This CDR3 is built from 16 residues. V lost 4 bases and J lost 4; bases outside the gene matches: 9. The CDR3 reads CASSPGPLAGGYEQYF. CDR3 coding DNA: TGTGCCAGCAGCCCCGGTCCACTAGCGGGGGGATACGAGCAGTACTTC.

This clone was seen a few times. The J gene is TRBJ2-5, the V gene TRBV6-6; D is possibly TRBD2 (6 bases). Germline V gene sequence: CDR1 MNHNY, CDR2 SVGAGI (reference sequence). V lost 2 bases to trimming and J lost 5 bases, with 15 bases between them. This CDR3 is 15 amino acids long. The CDR3 DNA follows: TGTGCCAGCAGTTACAGAGGTACGGGAGTGGAGACCCAGTACTTC. Protein: CASSYRGTGVETQYF.

This clone was picked up a small number of times. The chain recombines TRBV6-1 with TRBJ2-7, with D possibly being TRBD2 (5 bases). This CDR3 has 12 amino acids. The germline CDR1 and CDR2 sequences are MNHNS and SASEGT. Between the trimmed V and J ends, which lost 5 bases and 7 bases, there was a span of 12 bases. CDR3 bases: TGTGCCAGCAGTTTATCGGGGTTTGAGCAGTACTTC. The encoded protein is CASSLSGFEQYF.

The chain is built from TRBV9 and TRBJ2-2, with 8 bases lining up with TRBD1. CDR1 is SGDLS and CDR2 is YYNGEE in the germline V gene. The CDR3 is 15 residues long. J was trimmed by 4 bases and V by 4 bases; bases with no gene match: 6. Here the CDR3 reads CASSRGQGGTGELFF. Here the CDR3 DNA reads TGTGCCAGCAGCCGCGGACAGGGAGGCACCGGGGAGCTGTTTTTT. Looking up the rest from reference TRBV9 and TRBJ2-2 gives the full variable domain: DSGVTQTPKHLITATGQRVTLRCSPRSGDLSVYWYQQSLDQGLQFLIQYYNGEERAKGNILERFSAQQFPDLHSELNLSSLELGDSALYFCASSRGQGGTGELFFGEGSRLTVL.

This clone has a handful of counts. V and J are TRBV30 and TRBJ2-7; D is tentatively TRBD1 or TRBD2 (6 bases each). This CDR3 contains 14 residues. V dropped 2 bases and J dropped 3 bases, with 14 bases sitting between them. The germline V gene has CDR1 GTSNPN and CDR2 SVGIG (reference sequence). The CDR3 DNA is TGTGCCTGGAGTAGGGGGGCCCCCCTCTACGAGCAGTACTTC. This codes for CAWSRGAPLYEQYF. Complete variable domain (other parts from reference TRBV30 and TRBJ2-7): SQTIHQWPATLVQPVGSPLSLECTVEGTSNPNLYWYRQAAGRGLQLLFYSVGIGQISSEVPQNLSASRPQDRQFILSSKKLLLSDSGFYLCAWSRGAPLYEQYFGPGTRLTVT.